This T cell receptor (beta chain) was sequenced for a study of OX40 agonist ivuxolimab in advanced cancers. Study as a whole: Dose-escalation cases comprised hepatocellular carcinoma, melanoma, renal cell or head and neck cancer.

The method was immunoSEQ multiplex PCR; TCRdb's version includes in-frame clones alone and lacks a portion of them. The sample yields some 58,000 clones, about 85% seen once. The CDR3 spans 14 residues. Specimen: CD4+ or CD8+ T cells sorted from blood, collected in a trial of the OX40 agonist ivuxolimab. The V gene is TRBV21-1, the J gene TRBJ2-3; the listed D gene, TRBD2, was not tested against the DNA. TRBV21-1 is termed a pseudogene. This sequence originates from an adult with an advanced solid tumor such as melanoma, head and neck, liver or kidney cancer. The CDR3 loop is CASHIGGGRDTQYF. The CDR3 nucleotides are TGTGCCAGCCATATAGGGGGGGGTAGAGATACGCAGTATTTT.